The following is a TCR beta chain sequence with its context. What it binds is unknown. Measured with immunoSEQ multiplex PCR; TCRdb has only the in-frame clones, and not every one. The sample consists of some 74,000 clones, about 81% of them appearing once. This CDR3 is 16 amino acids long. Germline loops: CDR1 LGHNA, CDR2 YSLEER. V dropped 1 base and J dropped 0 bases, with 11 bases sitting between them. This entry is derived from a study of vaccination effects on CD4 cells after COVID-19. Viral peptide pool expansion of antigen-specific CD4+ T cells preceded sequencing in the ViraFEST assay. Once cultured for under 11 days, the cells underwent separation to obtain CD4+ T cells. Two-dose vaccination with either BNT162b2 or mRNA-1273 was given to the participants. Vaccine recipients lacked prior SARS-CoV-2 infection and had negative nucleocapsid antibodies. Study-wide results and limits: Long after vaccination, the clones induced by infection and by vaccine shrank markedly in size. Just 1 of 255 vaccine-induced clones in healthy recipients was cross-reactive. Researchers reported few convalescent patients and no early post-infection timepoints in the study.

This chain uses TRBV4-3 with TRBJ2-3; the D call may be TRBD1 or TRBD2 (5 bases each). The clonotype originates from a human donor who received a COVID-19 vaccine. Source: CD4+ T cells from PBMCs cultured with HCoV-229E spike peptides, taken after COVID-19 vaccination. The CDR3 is CASSQGRGESTDTQYF. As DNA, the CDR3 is TGCGCCAGCAGCCAAGGGAGAGGGGAGAGCACAGATACGCAGTATTTT.